The 24 T cell receptor beta chains below were found in one sample sequenced in a study of identical twins. TCRdb ran MiXCR on the 5' RACE reads and lists one entry per CDR3 protein. This sample carries about 240,000 distinct CDR3 sequences, about an eighth of them seen once, and the ten largest clones take 4% to 5%. This same sample was also part of a study on yellow fever vaccine responses in identical twins.

Material for sequencing was memory (CD45RO+) T cells sorted from blood. The receptor source for this set is a woman between 18 and 29 years old in good health.

This clonotype was recorded at least ten times. The V gene is TRBV5-1, the J gene TRBJ2-7; a weak D match, TRBD2 (5 bases). The CDR3 is made up of 17 amino acids. V was cut by 0 bases and J by 0 bases, with 16 bases left in between. Germline CDR1 is SGHRS and CDR2 is YFSETQ. In DNA form, the CDR3 reads TGCGCCAGCAGCTTGGAGGTCGGGGTCGGTCACTCCTACGAGCAGTACTTC. Protein: CASSLEVGVGHSYEQYF.

Only one count was recorded for this clonotype. The chain carries TRBV3-1 and TRBJ1-6, with TRBD1 matching 7 bases. The V and J ends lost 6 bases and 7 bases, in that order; junction bases with no gene match: 9. Germline V gives CDR1 LGHDT, CDR2 YNNKEL (reference sequence). The CDR3 totals 15 residues. The CDR3 sequence: CASRLRGQQNSPLHF. DNA of the CDR3: TGTGCCAGCAGGCTACGGGGACAGCAGAATTCACCCCTCCACTTT. Combining the CDR3 with reference TRBV3-1 and TRBJ1-6 gives the whole variable domain DTAVSQTPKYLVTQMGNDKSIKCEQNLGHDTMYWYKQDSKKFLKIMFSYNNKELIINETVPNRFSPKSPDKAHLNLHINSLELGDSAVYFCASRLRGQQNSPLHFGNGTRLTVT.

This clonotype was counted a few times. This rearrangement joins TRBV5-1 to TRBJ2-3; 8 positions match TRBD2. This CDR3 has 16 residues. The junction had 4 bases not matched to a gene; V was cut back by 0 bases and J by 1 base. CDR1 SGHRS and CDR2 YFSETQ come from the germline V gene. The CDR3 protein is CASSLAATSGTDTQYF. In DNA, the CDR3 is TGCGCCAGCAGCTTGGCCGCGACTAGCGGCACAGATACGCAGTATTTT.

This chain uses TRBV18 with TRBJ1-1; TRBD1 matches 7 bases. CDR1 is KGHSH, CDR2 LQKENI, per germline. This CDR3 is 12 amino acids long. Unmatched junction bases numbered 4, after V lost 6 bases and J lost 6 bases. The CDR3 region is CASSQTGSEAFF. The CDR3 nucleotides are TGTGCCAGCTCCCAGACAGGGTCTGAAGCTTTCTTT. Full variable domain (remainder filled in from reference TRBV18 and TRBJ1-1): NAGVMQNPRHLVRRRGQEARLRCSPMKGHSHVYWYRQLPEEGLKFMVYLQKENIIDESGMPKERFSAEFPKEGPSILRIQQVVRGDSAAYFCASSQTGSEAFFGQGTRLTVV.

This clonotype was detected a few times. The chain joins TRBV18 to TRBJ2-7; D not certain. This CDR3 is built from 13 residues. Germline values: CDR1 KGHSH, CDR2 LQKENI. V was clipped by 6 bases and J by 7 bases, with 16 bases between them. CDR3 residues: CASSHVNSEEQYF. CDR3 coding DNA: TGTGCCAGCTCGCACGTTAACTCGGAAGAGCAGTACTTC.

The V gene is TRBV29-1, the J gene TRBJ2-3, with 9 positions matching TRBD1. Germline V gives CDR1 SQVTM, CDR2 ANQGSEA. The length of the CDR3 is 16 residues. The J segment lost 2 bases and the V segment lost 4 bases, leaving 10 bases of the junction unmatched. CDR3 sequence: CSVALLRDRVTDTQYF. DNA for the CDR3: TGCAGCGTTGCCCTACTCCGGGACAGGGTCACAGATACGCAGTATTTT.

This clonotype was counted between two and nine times. The chain has TRBV5-1 and TRBJ2-5; a possible D gene is TRBD2 (5 bases). V was trimmed by 9 bases and J by 2 bases, leaving 17 bases between them. Germline-derived CDR1 and CDR2 are SGHRS and YFSETQ. The CDR3 sequence is 14 residues long. The CDR3 region is CATRLGSGQETQYF. The CDR3 DNA follows: TGCGCCACCCGCTTGGGGTCGGGGCAAGAGACCCAGTACTTC.

The chain joins TRBV20-1 to TRBJ2-1; D could derive from TRBD1 or TRBD2 (5 bases each). Trimming cost V 3 bases and J 2 bases, with 26 bases left between them. The CDR3 spans 19 residues. CDR1 and CDR2 (germline): DFQATT, SNEGSKA (reference sequence). The CDR3 protein is CSASPPPTTGPATYNEQFF. DNA of the CDR3: TGCAGTGCTAGTCCTCCCCCAACCACGGGACCCGCCACCTACAATGAGCAGTTCTTC.

Concerning this clonotype itself: Germline is not matched at one junction end, which may reflect a read error. The CDR3 loop is CASSLGQANTRELFF. As DNA, the CDR3 is TGTGCCAGCAGCCTGGGACAGGCGAACACCAGGGAGCTGTTTTTT. The chain couples TRBV7-2 to TRBJ2-2, with 8 bases lining up with TRBD1. From germline, CDR1 is SGHTA and CDR2 FQGNSA. The CDR3 consists of 15 residues.

This clonotype was counted only a few times. The rearrangement uses TRBV6-1 and TRBJ2-1; D remains unclear. Trimming left V 8 bases short and J 7 bases short, with 18 bases between. Germline V gives CDR1 MNHNS, CDR2 SASEGT. The CDR3 contains 14 residues. The CDR3 is CASGRRSATNEQFF. CDR3 DNA sequence: TGTGCCAGCGGTCGACGGTCAGCCACAAATGAGCAGTTCTTC.

This clonotype has more than one count but fewer than ten. The chain carries TRBV6-5 and TRBJ1-3; the D gene is possibly TRBD1 (5 bases). The CDR3 runs to 16 residues. Trimming took 0 bases from V and 4 from J, leaving 13 bases between them. CDR1 is MNHEY, CDR2 SVGAGI, per germline. The CDR3 bases are TGTGCCAGCAGTTACTCCAGGGACGGGGCGGGAAACACCATATATTTT. Translated, it gives CASSYSRDGAGNTIYF.

As for this clonotype: This may come from a read error, since a much larger clone is one base off. The chain recombines TRBV9 with TRBJ2-3, with 14 nucleotides matching TRBD2. With V trimmed by 0 bases and J by 5 bases, 2 bases remained unmatched. The CDR3 is made up of 16 amino acids. Germline V gene lookup returns CDR1 SGDLS and CDR2 YYNGEE. The CDR3 DNA sequence: TGTGCCAGCAGCGTAGGGACTAGCGGGGGGATAGATACGCAGTATTTT. Its protein is CASSVGTSGGIDTQYF.

The chain employs TRBV4-1 and TRBJ2-2; 7 nucleotides match TRBD1. This CDR3 comprises 18 residues. V lost 3 bases to trimming and J lost 0 bases; unmatched junction nucleotides: 10. From germline, CDR1 is MGHRA and CDR2 YSYEKL. Written as DNA, the CDR3 is TGCGCCAGCAGCCAGAGGGGTACAGGGGACGCGAACACCGGGGAGCTGTTTTTT. It is translated as CASSQRGTGDANTGELFF.

This clonotype has more than one count but fewer than ten. The chain employs TRBV4-2 and TRBJ1-3; 10 bases map to TRBD1. CDR3 length: 18 residues. Unmatched junction bases numbered 11, after V lost 3 bases and J lost 3 bases. Germline CDR1 LGHNA, CDR2 YNFKEQ. The CDR3 sequence: CASSQSTGTGVLGNTIYF. The CDR3 nucleotides are TGTGCCAGCAGCCAGAGTACCGGGACAGGGGTTCTTGGAAACACCATATATTTT.

This clonotype came up a few times. The chain joins TRBV4-3 to TRBJ1-4; tentatively, D is TRBD1 (6 bases). The germline V gene encodes CDR1 LGHNA and CDR2 YSLEER. V gave up 0 bases and J gave up 3 bases, with 14 bases separating them. CDR3 size: 17 residues. The DNA of the CDR3 is TGCGCCAGCAGCCAAGATAGGGGGGGGCCGGCTAATGAAAAACTGTTTTTT. It yields the protein CASSQDRGGPANEKLFF.

This clonotype was detected many times. This chain connects TRBV20-1 to TRBJ2-7; D uncertain. The germline gives CDR1 DFQATT, CDR2 SNEGSKA (reference sequence). There are 11 residues in the CDR3. The V end was cut by 1 base, the J end by 4 bases, with 5 bases between. The DNA of the CDR3 is TGCAGTGCTAGAGTAGGGTACGAGCAGTACTTC. Translation gives CSARVGYEQYF.

This clonotype was found a few times. The gene calls are TRBV3-1 and TRBJ2-5; a possible D gene is TRBD1 (7 bases). Germline CDR1 LGHDT, CDR2 YNNKEL (reference sequence). Trimming took 4 bases from V and 5 from J, leaving 17 bases between them. The CDR3 is 15 residues long. In DNA, the CDR3 is TGTGCCAGCAGCCGAGGCCAGGGGGGCCTGGAGACCCAGTACTTC. Amino acids: CASSRGQGGLETQYF.

This clonotype appeared a few times. This chain connects TRBV5-1 to TRBJ2-3; the D gene is possibly TRBD1 (6 bases). With 0 bases removed from V and 2 bases from J, the gap between germline ends came to 13 bases. CDR3 length: 16 amino acids. Germline CDR1 SGHRS, CDR2 YFSETQ. The DNA for the CDR3 is TGCGCCAGCAGCTTGGCCCGAGCAGGGGTCACAGATACGCAGTATTTT. Protein: CASSLARAGVTDTQYF.

This clonotype was picked up a small number of times. This chain links TRBV18 with TRBJ2-4; TRBD2 aligns across 8 bases. The CDR3 runs to 15 residues. V trimming: 3 bases; J trimming: 5 bases; junction bases outside the gene matches: 6. Germline CDR1 is KGHSH and CDR2 is LQKENI. CDR3 DNA: TGTGCCAGCTCACCGGATCTAGCGGGTGAAAACATTCAGTACTTC. Protein sequence: CASSPDLAGENIQYF.

This clonotype was seen repeatedly, ten times or more. The V call is TRBV12-3 or TRBV12-4, the J call TRBJ2-7, with TRBD2 identical over 7 bases. The CDR3 spans 15 residues. The V segment lost 6 bases and the J segment 0 bases; nucleotides outside the gene matches: 8. CDR3 in DNA: TGTGCCAGCAGCCGGCTAGCGGATAGCTCCTACGAGCAGTACTTC. Protein product: CASSRLADSSYEQYF.

The genes are TRBV6-1 and TRBJ1-2; D is undetermined. From germline, CDR1 is MNHNS and CDR2 SASEGT. Trimming cost V 10 bases and J 0 bases, with 18 bases left between them. The length of the CDR3 is 15 residues. The CDR3 DNA follows: TGTGCCACCCCGGTCGCAGGCCCTCCTAACTATGGCTACACCTTC. It specifies CATPVAGPPNYGYTF.

This clonotype occurred a few times. The V and J genes are TRBV4-2 and TRBJ2-1; TRBD2 aligns across 14 bases. This CDR3 comprises 20 residues. CDR1 and CDR2 (germline): LGHNA, YNFKEQ. With 0 bases clipped from V and 0 bases from J, the junction kept 7 bases outside the gene matches. CDR3 sequence: CASSQEGGLAGDRSYNEQFF. DNA of the CDR3: TGTGCCAGCAGCCAAGAAGGGGGACTAGCGGGGGATCGCTCCTACAATGAGCAGTTCTTC.

This clonotype has more than one count but fewer than ten. The genes are TRBV6-1 and TRBJ1-6; 10 bases are a match to TRBD1. CDR1 is MNHNS and CDR2 is SASEGT in the germline V gene. The CDR3 runs 15 residues. V lost 6 bases and J lost 7; bases outside the gene matches: 6. CDR3 region: CASSPRDRGNSPLHF. CDR3 sequence (DNA): TGTGCCAGCAGCCCGCGGGACAGGGGCAATTCACCCCTCCACTTT.

The genes are TRBV4-2 and TRBJ2-3, with D uncertain. V lost 0 bases and J 0 bases, leaving 10 bases between the germline ends. Germline V lookup: CDR1 LGHNA, CDR2 YNFKEQ. This CDR3 has 16 residues. The CDR3, as DNA: TGTGCCAGCAGCCAAGATCCGGCACCGAGCACAGATACGCAGTATTTT. It specifies CASSQDPAPSTDTQYF.